This TCR beta chain was sequenced for a study of cytomegalovirus exposure and HLA in healthy donors. Findings and caveats of the study: A cluster of highly shared sequence variants was likely a sequencing artifact.

Healthy donors of bone marrow made up the group. A note on this clone: Its antigen is as yet unknown.

Primers for the PCR totalled 60 Vbeta and 13 Jbeta. The repertoire was sequenced with immunoSEQ multiplex PCR; TCRdb's copy has only in-frame clones and lacks some. The sample lists around 110,000 clones, roughly 80% occurring once. Per the germline V gene, CDR1 is KGHSH and CDR2 is LQKENI. The length of the CDR3 is 15 residues. Trimming took 2 bases from V and 4 from J; bases not matched to a gene: 6. The rearrangement uses TRBV18 and TRBJ1-2, with 8 nucleotides matching TRBD1. The source material was PBMCs. The source is a man aged 25-45 years in good health and CMV-seropositive. CDR3 sequence reads: CASSPTGTGVYGYTF. The CDR3 region has the DNA TGTGCCAGCTCACCAACCGGGACAGGCGTCTATGGCTACACCTTC.